These T cell receptor beta chains were read from a single sample in a study of monozygotic twins with inflammatory bowel disease. For each CDR3 protein, TCRdb gives one entry from its re-call of the 5' RACE reads, without DNA. The sample data list approximately 150,000 distinct CDR3 sequences. The sequencing sample was made of blood. The receptors were gathered from a human donor with ulcerative colitis or Crohn's disease, or a healthy co-twin of an affected twin (not recorded which). Each CDR3 is given with its conserved first and last residue. Size values are once, few and many counts, or a class for expanded clones, and some rows have none.

abundance,j_gene,len,v_gene,CDR3aa
-,TRBJ2-7,15,TRBV5-6,CASSLVGQGSHEQYF
-,TRBJ1-6,15,TRBV7-3,CASSLRGSTNSPLHF
-,TRBJ2-1,19,TRBV12-2,CASRLILPIRGSPYNEQFF
-,TRBJ2-3,13,TRBV5-4,CASSSPLAGARYF
-,TRBJ2-7,15,TRBV20-1,CSASPTSGGTYEQYF
-,TRBJ1-5,16,TRBV5-6,CASSSWDISSNQPQHF
-,TRBJ2-3,15,TRBV20-1,CSAPPGLAATDTQYF
-,TRBJ2-4,13,TRBV5-4,CASSLRGVNIQYF
-,TRBJ2-1,14,TRBV7-3,CASSPELAGNEQFF
-,TRBJ2-4,15,TRBV20-1,CSAAGVLAVENIQYF
-,TRBJ1-2,15,TRBV19,CASSDGRQSNYGYTF
-,TRBJ2-1,16,TRBV7-2,CASSLDRASGFNEQFF
-,TRBJ2-3,12,TRBV20-1,CSARQGRDTQYF
-,TRBJ2-5,16,TRBV7-3,CASSLTGGLAEETQYF
-,TRBJ1-2,13,TRBV6-1,CASVRQGNYGYTF
-,TRBJ2-4,11,TRBV10-3,CAIGEGNIQYF
-,TRBJ2-5,15,TRBV7-2,CASSLGGLVGETQYF
-,TRBJ2-5,14,TRBV7-2,CASSLDRVQETQYF
-,TRBJ2-2,14,TRBV7-3,CASSLGHNTGELFF
-,TRBJ2-1,15,TRBV9,CASSIEPSSYNEQFF
-,TRBJ1-2,19,TRBV4-1,CASSQKGQGVPRTDYGYTF
-,TRBJ2-5,13,TRBV4-1,CASGQMTSETQYF
-,TRBJ1-2,15,TRBV5-1,CASSLEWTGGRGYTF
-,TRBJ2-7,12,TRBV29-1,CSVTGTDYEQYF
-,TRBJ2-7,15,TRBV4-3,CASSQEWDQPYEQYF
-,TRBJ2-7,14,TRBV12-3/TRBV12-4,CASGRQDTFYEQYF
-,TRBJ2-5,16,TRBV12-3/TRBV12-4,CASGLWGGGYQETQYF
-,TRBJ1-6,18,TRBV27,CASSFGAGGHRYNSPLHF
-,TRBJ1-1,14,TRBV24-1,CATSDADQNTEAFF
-,TRBJ2-1,14,TRBV4-1,CASSQDGAHNEQFF
-,TRBJ1-2,15,TRBV6-2/TRBV6-3,CASRTYSGTEYGYTF
-,TRBJ2-5,13,TRBV27,CASSSYQEETQYF
-,TRBJ1-1,14,TRBV7-3,CASSQDRANTEAFF
-,TRBJ2-1,15,TRBV24-1,CATSDSRTSYSEQFF
-,TRBJ2-7,14,TRBV11-2,CASSSGRRLREQYF
-,TRBJ2-5,14,TRBV7-2,CASSRTLVLETQYF
-,TRBJ2-7,12,TRBV20-1,CSARLLAYEQYF
-,TRBJ2-5,14,TRBV5-1,CASSPEPRRETQYF
-,TRBJ2-1,15,TRBV6-5,CASSYPGGLSNEQFF
-,TRBJ2-7,14,TRBV5-1,CASSLIGDGYEQYF
-,TRBJ1-4,15,TRBV11-2,CASSLDPTGLRELFF
-,TRBJ1-4,15,TRBV9,CASSIAPGTDEKLFF
medium-sized,TRBJ2-1,17,TRBV3-1,CASSQEVARTTGREQFF
-,TRBJ1-4,12,TRBV6-1,CASLRAGEKLFF
-,TRBJ1-5,13,TRBV6-5,CASSNGQNQPQHF
-,TRBJ2-7,13,TRBV7-8,CASSPRGEPKQYF
-,TRBJ2-7,16,TRBV4-2,CASSQAQGGMIDEQYF
-,TRBJ2-3,15,TRBV5-4,CASGRDNSFTDTQYF
-,TRBJ2-1,13,TRBV29-1,CSVDRGLRNEQFF
-,TRBJ1-2,15,TRBV7-3,CASSLNTGTPDGYTF
-,TRBJ1-3,15,TRBV3-1,CASSQGGAFGNTIYF
-,TRBJ2-6,18,TRBV11-2,CASSAVLAGASGANVLTF
-,TRBJ2-3,14,TRBV20-1,CSATRGDGTDTQYF